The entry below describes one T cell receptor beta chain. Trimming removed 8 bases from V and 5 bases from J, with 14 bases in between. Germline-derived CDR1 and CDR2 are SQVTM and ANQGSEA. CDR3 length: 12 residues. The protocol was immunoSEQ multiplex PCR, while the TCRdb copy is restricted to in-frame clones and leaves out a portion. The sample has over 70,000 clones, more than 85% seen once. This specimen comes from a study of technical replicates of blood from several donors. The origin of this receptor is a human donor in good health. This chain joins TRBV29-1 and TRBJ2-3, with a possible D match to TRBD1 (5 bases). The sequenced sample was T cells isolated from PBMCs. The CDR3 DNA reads TGCAGCCATGGGGCAGGGAAAGATACGCAGTATTTT. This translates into CSHGAGKDTQYF.